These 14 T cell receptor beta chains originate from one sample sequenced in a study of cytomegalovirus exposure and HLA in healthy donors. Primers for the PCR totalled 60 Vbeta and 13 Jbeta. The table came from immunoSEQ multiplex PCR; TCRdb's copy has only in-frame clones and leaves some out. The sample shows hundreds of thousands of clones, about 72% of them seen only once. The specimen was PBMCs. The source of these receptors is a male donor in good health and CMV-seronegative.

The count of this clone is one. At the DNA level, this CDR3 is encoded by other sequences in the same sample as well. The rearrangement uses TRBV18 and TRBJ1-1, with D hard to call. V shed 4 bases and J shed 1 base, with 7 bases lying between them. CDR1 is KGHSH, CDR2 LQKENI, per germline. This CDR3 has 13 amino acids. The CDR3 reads CASSRTENTEAFF. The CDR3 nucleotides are TGTGCCAGCTCACGTACAGAGAACACTGAAGCTTTCTTT.

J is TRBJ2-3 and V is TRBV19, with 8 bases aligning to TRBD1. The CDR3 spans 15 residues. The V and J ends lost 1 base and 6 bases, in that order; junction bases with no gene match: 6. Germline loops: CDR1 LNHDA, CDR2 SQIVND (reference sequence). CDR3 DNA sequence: TGTGCCAGTAGTATAGGGGCAGGGGGCGATGATACGCAGTATTTT. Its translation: CASSIGAGGDDTQYF.

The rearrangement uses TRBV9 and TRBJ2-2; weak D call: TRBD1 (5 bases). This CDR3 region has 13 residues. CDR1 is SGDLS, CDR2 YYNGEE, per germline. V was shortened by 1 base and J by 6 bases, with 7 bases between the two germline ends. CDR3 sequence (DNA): TGTGCCAGCAGCGTAAAAGGGGCCGGGGAGCTGTTTTTT. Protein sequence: CASSVKGAGELFF.

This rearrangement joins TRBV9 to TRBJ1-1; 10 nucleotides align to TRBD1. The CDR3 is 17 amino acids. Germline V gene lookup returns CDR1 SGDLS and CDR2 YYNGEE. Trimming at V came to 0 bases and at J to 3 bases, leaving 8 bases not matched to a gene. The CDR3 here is CASSVGLRDRGDTEAFF. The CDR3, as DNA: TGTGCCAGCAGCGTAGGACTCCGGGACAGGGGAGACACTGAAGCTTTCTTT. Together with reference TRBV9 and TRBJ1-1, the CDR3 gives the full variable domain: DSGVTQTPKHLITATGQRVTLRCSPRSGDLSVYWYQQSLDQGLQFLIQYYNGEERAKGNILERFSAQQFPDLHSELNLSSLELGDSALYFCASSVGLRDRGDTEAFFGQGTRLTVV.

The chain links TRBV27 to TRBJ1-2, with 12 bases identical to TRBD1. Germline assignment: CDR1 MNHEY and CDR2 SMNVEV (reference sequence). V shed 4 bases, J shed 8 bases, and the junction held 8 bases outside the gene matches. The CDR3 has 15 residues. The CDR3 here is CASSWGGQGANGYTF. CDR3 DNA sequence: TGTGCCAGCAGTTGGGGGGGACAGGGGGCGAACGGCTACACCTTC.

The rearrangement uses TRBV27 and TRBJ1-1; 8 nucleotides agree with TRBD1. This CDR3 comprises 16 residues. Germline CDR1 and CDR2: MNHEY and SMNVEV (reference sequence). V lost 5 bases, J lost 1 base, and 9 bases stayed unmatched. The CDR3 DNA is TGTGCCAGCAGTAACCTTCTACAGGGGGGGAACACTGAAGCTTTCTTT. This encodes CASSNLLQGGNTEAFF.

The CDR3 DNA reads TGTGCCAGCAGTACCGCGGGAGCCCACTCCTACGAGCAGTACTTC. As protein: CASSTAGAHSYEQYF. V usage is TRBV6-5 and J usage is TRBJ2-7; 7 nucleotides line up with TRBD2. J was trimmed by 0 bases and V by 5 bases; bases with no gene match: 7. The CDR3 has 15 residues. The germline gives CDR1 MNHEY, CDR2 SVGAGI.

The CDR3 is CATSANSGTPYEQYF. The CDR3 nucleotides are TGTGCCACCAGCGCGAATAGCGGGACCCCCTACGAGCAGTACTTC. The gene calls are TRBV15 and TRBJ2-7; TRBD2 matches at 8 bases. The CDR3 consists of 15 residues. The germline V gene has CDR1 LNHNV and CDR2 YYDKDF (reference sequence). Trimming at V came to 5 bases and at J to 2 bases, leaving 8 bases not matched to a gene.

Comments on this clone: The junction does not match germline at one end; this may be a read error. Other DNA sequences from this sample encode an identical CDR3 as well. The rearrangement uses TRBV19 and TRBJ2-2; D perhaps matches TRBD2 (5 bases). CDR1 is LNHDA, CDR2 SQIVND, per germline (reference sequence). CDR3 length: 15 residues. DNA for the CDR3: TGTGCCAGTAGTATAGATCGACTGAACACCGGGGAGCTGTTTTTC. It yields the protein CASSIDRLNTGELFF.

In DNA form, the CDR3 reads TGCAGTGCTAGTGGGACATTTGAAGCTTTCTTT. This translates into CSASGTFEAFF. The rearrangement links TRBV20-1 to TRBJ1-1; tentative D call: TRBD1 (6 bases). Trimming removed 3 bases from V and 7 bases from J, with 9 bases in between. The length of the CDR3 is 11 residues. CDR1 and CDR2 from the germline V gene are DFQATT and SNEGSKA (reference sequence).

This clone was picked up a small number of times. The CDR3 DNA reads as TGCGCCAGCAGCTTGGAGGAGGGTAGGTCAACTGAAGCTTTCTTT. Protein: CASSLEEGRSTEAFF. V and J are TRBV5-1 and TRBJ1-1; D gene ambiguous. This CDR3 contains 15 residues. The germline CDR1 and CDR2 sequences are SGHRS and YFSETQ. V lost 0 bases and J 5 bases, leaving 14 bases between the germline ends.

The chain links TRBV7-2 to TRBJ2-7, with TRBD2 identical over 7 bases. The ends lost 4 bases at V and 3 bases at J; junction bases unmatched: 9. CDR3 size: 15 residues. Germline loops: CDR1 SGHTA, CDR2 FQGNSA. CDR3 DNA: TGTGCCAGCAGCTACCTAATGGGGGAGGGCTACGAGCAGTACTTC. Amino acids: CASSYLMGEGYEQYF.

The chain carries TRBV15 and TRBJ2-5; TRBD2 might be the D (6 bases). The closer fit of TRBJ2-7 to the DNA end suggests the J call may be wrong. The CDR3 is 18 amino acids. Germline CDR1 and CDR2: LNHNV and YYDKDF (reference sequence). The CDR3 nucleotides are TGTGCCACCAGCAGCCCACCACCGCGGGGACTCCTTTCCTACGAGCAGTACTTC. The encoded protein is CATSSPPPRGLLSYEQYF.

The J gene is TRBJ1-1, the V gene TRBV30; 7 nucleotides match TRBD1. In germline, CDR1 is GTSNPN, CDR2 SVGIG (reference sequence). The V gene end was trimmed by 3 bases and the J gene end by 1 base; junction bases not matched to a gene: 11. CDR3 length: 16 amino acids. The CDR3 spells CAWRGVPGTANTEAFF. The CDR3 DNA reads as TGTGCCTGGAGGGGGGTCCCCGGGACAGCGAACACTGAAGCTTTCTTT.